Listed here are 22 T cell receptor beta chains from one sample, sequenced in a study of CD8+CD57+ T cells in acquired aplastic anemia. The use of genomic DNA as template underpinned the TCR beta VDJ and CDR3 profiling. A single record per CDR3 protein comes from TCRdb applying MiXCR to the reads. The sample includes about 240,000 distinct CDR3 sequences, around half of them seen just once. Before being chosen for sequencing, patients had shown CD8+CD57+ cell expansion by flow cytometry. What was sequenced was sorted CD4+, CD8+, or CD8+CD57+ T cells (not recorded which) from PBMCs. These receptors were taken from a human donor with aplastic anemia.

This clonotype was seen ten or more times. V and J are TRBV7-9 and TRBJ1-1; possibly TRBD1 for D (5 bases). The CDR3 consists of 14 residues. V was shortened by 5 bases and J by 5 bases, with 15 bases between the two germline ends. Germline lookup yields CDR1 SEHNR and CDR2 FQNEAQ (reference sequence). CDR3: CASSPPLSGTEAFF. CDR3 sequence (DNA): TGTGCCAGCAGCCCCCCTCTATCAGGGACTGAAGCTTTCTTT.

The chain recombines TRBV24-1 with TRBJ2-7, with D tentatively TRBD2 (5 bases). V gave up 5 bases and J gave up 5 bases, with 9 bases separating them. CDR3 length: 12 amino acids. Germline-derived CDR1 and CDR2 are KGHDR and SFDVKD. The CDR3 sequence is CATSGGINEQYF. The CDR3 nucleotides read TGTGCCACCAGTGGAGGGATCAACGAGCAGTACTTC.

The rearrangement joins TRBV9 to TRBJ2-2, with D maybe TRBD1 (6 bases). This CDR3 spans 14 amino acids. Germline V lookup: CDR1 SGDLS, CDR2 YYNGEE. V lost 0 bases and J lost 7, with 10 bases in between. In DNA, the CDR3 is TGTGCCAGCAGCGTAGCCTACAGGGACGGGGAGCTGTTTTTT. It encodes CASSVAYRDGELFF. Full variable domain (remainder filled in from reference TRBV9 and TRBJ2-2): DSGVTQTPKHLITATGQRVTLRCSPRSGDLSVYWYQQSLDQGLQFLIQYYNGEERAKGNILERFSAQQFPDLHSELNLSSLELGDSALYFCASSVAYRDGELFFGEGSRLTVL.

The V and J genes are TRBV29-1 and TRBJ2-7, with D unclear. V was cut by 6 bases and J by 8 bases, with 11 bases left in between. The CDR3 loop spans 10 amino acids. The germline V gene encodes CDR1 SQVTM and CDR2 ANQGSEA. The CDR3 is CSVAEVQQYF. The DNA for the CDR3 is TGCAGCGTAGCTGAAGTCCAGCAGTACTTC.

In its sample, this clonotype was seen once. This chain connects TRBV24-1 to TRBJ2-6; 8 bases align to TRBD1. The CDR3 is made up of 16 amino acids. Trimming took 6 bases from V and 2 from J; bases not matched to a gene: 5. The germline V gene has CDR1 KGHDR and CDR2 SFDVKD. The CDR3 here is CATSPWTGTGANVLTF. CDR3 DNA sequence: TGTGCCACCAGTCCATGGACAGGGACTGGGGCCAACGTCCTGACTTTC.

This clonotype has at least ten counts. The chain employs TRBV4-3 and TRBJ2-5; TRBD1 matches at 8 bases. Trimming cost V 1 base and J 2 bases; bases outside gene matches: 6. CDR3 length: 16 amino acids. Germline V gene lookup returns CDR1 LGHNA and CDR2 YSLEER. CDR3 bases: TGCGCCAGCAGCCAAGGGCACGGGGACAGGCAAGAGACCCAGTACTTC. It encodes CASSQGHGDRQETQYF.

This clonotype was detected many times. The V gene is TRBV5-1, the J gene TRBJ2-5; D is unresolved. The CDR3 sequence is 15 residues long. V lost 0 bases to trimming and J lost 3 bases, with 12 bases between them. Germline V gene data show CDR1 as SGHRS and CDR2 as YFSETQ. DNA of the CDR3: TGCGCCAGCAGCTTGGCCCTCCAGCCTAAAGAGACCCAGTACTTC. Protein product: CASSLALQPKETQYF.

This clonotype was observed at least ten times. The chain couples TRBV5-1 to TRBJ1-5; D is undetermined. Trimming shortened V by 0 bases and J by 6 bases, and 16 bases separated the two germline ends. Germline-derived CDR1 and CDR2 are SGHRS and YFSETQ. There are 16 residues in the CDR3. Here the CDR3 reads CASSLEFGPLGQPQHF. In nucleotides, the CDR3 is TGCGCCAGCAGCTTGGAATTCGGGCCCTTGGGTCAGCCCCAGCATTTT.

This chain joins TRBV5-5 and TRBJ2-5, with 11 bases lining up with TRBD2. The CDR3 spans 16 residues. The germline V gene encodes CDR1 SGHKS and CDR2 YYEKEE (reference sequence). The junction had 8 bases not matched to a gene; V was cut back by 5 bases and J by 2 bases. The CDR3, as DNA: TGTGCCAGCAGGCAAATGACTAGCGGGGCTCAAGAGACCCAGTACTTC. Its translation is CASRQMTSGAQETQYF. Looking up the rest from reference TRBV5-5 and TRBJ2-5 gives the full variable domain: DAGVTQSPTHLIKTRGQQVTLRCSPISGHKSVSWYQQVLGQGPQFIFQYYEKEERGRGNFPDRFSARQFPNYSSELNVNALLLGDSALYLCASRQMTSGAQETQYFGPGTRLLVL.

The genes are TRBV14 and TRBJ2-3; 7 nucleotides align to TRBD2. Germline V gives CDR1 SGHDN, CDR2 FVKESK. CDR3 size: 16 residues. The J segment lost 2 bases and the V segment lost 1 base, leaving 6 bases of the junction unmatched. The CDR3 loop is CASSQVASGVTDTQYF. The CDR3 DNA reads TGTGCCAGCAGCCAAGTTGCGAGCGGGGTCACAGATACGCAGTATTTT.

The chain links TRBV2 to TRBJ1-3; no clear D. CDR1 SNHLY and CDR2 FYNNEI come from the germline V gene. The CDR3 is made up of 14 amino acids. The V end lost 8 bases, the J end lost 2 bases, and 13 bases lay between the germline ends. The CDR3 loop reads CASASGQTGNTIYF. The CDR3 DNA follows: TGTGCCAGCGCCTCCGGGCAGACTGGAAACACCATATATTTT. Supplemented by reference TRBV2 and TRBJ1-3, the full variable domain reads EPEVTQTPSHQVTQMGQEVILRCVPISNHLYFYWYRQILGQKVEFLVSFYNNEISEKSEIFDDQFSVERPDGSNFTLKIRSTKLEDSAMYFCASASGQTGNTIYFGEGSWLTVV.

The chain uses TRBV14 and TRBJ2-7; the D is unclear. Trimming shortened V by 6 bases and J by 3 bases, and 15 bases separated the two germline ends. The CDR3 length is 14 residues. Germline V gene sequence: CDR1 SGHDN, CDR2 FVKESK. In nucleotides, the CDR3 is TGTGCCAGCAGGGACGACGGACCGTACTACGAGCAGTACTTC. Translated: CASRDDGPYYEQYF.

The chain uses TRBV24-1 and TRBJ1-3; D uncertain. Germline loops: CDR1 KGHDR, CDR2 SFDVKD. The CDR3 has 14 amino acids. The V gene lost 4 bases and the J gene lost 0 bases, with 6 bases spanning the gap. The CDR3 bases are TGTGCCACCAGTGACCCGGGCTCTGGAAACACCATATATTTT. Translation: CATSDPGSGNTIYF.

Only one count was recorded for this clonotype. The chain uses TRBV20-1 and TRBJ2-1, with D possibly matching TRBD1 (5 bases). The CDR3 contains 10 residues. The V end lost 7 bases, the J end lost 9 bases, and 10 bases lay between the germline ends. CDR1 DFQATT and CDR2 SNEGSKA come from the germline V gene (reference sequence). The CDR3 region has the DNA TGCAGTGGCGGACACCCTGAGCAGTTCTTC. Amino acid sequence: CSGGHPEQFF.

This clonotype has ten or more counts. The chain combines TRBV5-1 with TRBJ1-2; D remains unclear. This CDR3 contains 13 residues. V dropped 4 bases and J dropped 4 bases, with 11 bases sitting between them. Germline V gives CDR1 SGHRS, CDR2 YFSETQ. The CDR3 loop is CASSIELSYGYTF. The CDR3 DNA follows: TGCGCCAGCAGCATCGAACTCTCCTATGGCTACACCTTC.

The chain couples TRBV7-6 to TRBJ1-2; 7 bases fit TRBD1. Per germline, CDR1 SGHVS and CDR2 FNYEAQ. This CDR3 spans 16 amino acids. After removal of 3 bases from V and 5 bases from J, the junction contained 12 bases not matched to a gene. In DNA form, the CDR3 reads TGTGCCAGCAGCTTGGAAGGGACAGTGGGACCATATGGCTACACCTTC. This translates into CASSLEGTVGPYGYTF.

This clonotype occurred a few times. V and J are TRBV25-1 and TRBJ2-7; no clear D gene. V lost 2 bases and J lost 3, with 14 bases in between. From germline, CDR1 is MGHDK and CDR2 SYGVNS. The CDR3 has 15 amino acids. CDR3 sequence: CASSEIRQDVYEQYF. CDR3 DNA sequence: TGTGCCAGCAGTGAAATTAGGCAGGATGTCTACGAGCAGTACTTC.

The table lists this clonotype with a few counts. One end of the junction varies from germline; a read error may be responsible. The chain uses TRBV6-5 and TRBJ1-2; no definite D call. CDR1 and CDR2 from the germline V gene are MNHEY and SVGAGI. This CDR3 is built from 15 residues. In nucleotides, the CDR3 is TGTGCCATCAGTGGTCCCGAGTGGACTAACTATGGCTACACCTTC. Residues: CAISGPEWTNYGYTF.

The rearrangement joins TRBV19 to TRBJ2-5; D may be TRBD2 (5 bases). V lost 6 bases and J 5 bases, leaving 13 bases between the germline ends. Germline CDR1 is LNHDA and CDR2 is SQIVND (reference sequence). The CDR3 sequence is 13 residues long. The CDR3 here is CASRPPGMETQYF. CDR3 DNA sequence: TGTGCCAGTAGGCCTCCGGGGATGGAGACCCAGTACTTC.

This sequence joins TRBV5-8 and TRBJ1-5; no firm D call. CDR3 length: 16 residues. Germline V gene data show CDR1 as SGHTS and CDR2 as YDEGEE. V was pared by 3 bases and J by 7 bases, with 20 bases between. The CDR3 DNA reads as TGTGCCAGCAGCTCGGAGTCCCCGGGCGGATCGCAGCCCCAGCATTTT. The encoded protein is CASSSESPGGSQPQHF.

This clonotype appeared a few times. This chain links TRBV30 with TRBJ1-1; a possible D gene is TRBD1 (5 bases). The CDR3 has 13 residues. V dropped 1 base and J dropped 8 bases, with 14 bases sitting between them. CDR1 and CDR2 (germline): GTSNPN, SVGIG (reference sequence). The chain's CDR3 is CAWSAGRGVEAFF. DNA of the CDR3: TGTGCCTGGAGTGCAGGGCGTGGGGTGGAAGCTTTCTTT.

V and J are TRBV29-1 and TRBJ2-7; TRBD2 matches 9 bases. V lost 2 bases, J lost 1 base, and 3 bases stayed unmatched. Germline V lookup: CDR1 SQVTM, CDR2 ANQGSEA. The CDR3 consists of 14 residues. DNA of the CDR3: TGCAGCGTTGAAAGAGCGGGGGGTTCCTACGAGCAGTACTTC. This codes for CSVERAGGSYEQYF.